The 9 T cell receptor beta chains below come from one sample, sequenced in a study of a mutant IDH1 vaccine in newly diagnosed glioma. Time point specified: week 5, during vaccination. Each dose of the vaccine consisted of 300 ug of mutant IDH1 20-mer peptide, with topical imiquimod. Clones were sequenced by immunoSEQ multiplex PCR, and TCRdb holds only the in-frame ones, with some missing. The table has 30,000 to 40,000 clones, 50% to 60% seen once; the top ten hold about 10%. Their antigens remain unidentified. Sequenced material: PBMCs, taken from a glioma patient whose treatment included an IDH1 peptide vaccine. These receptors all come from a woman in her late teens or twenties with glioma.

This clone was picked up one time. The CDR3 here is CASTQGSSYEQYF. As DNA, the CDR3 is TGTGCCAGCACCCAGGGAAGTTCCTACGAGCAGTACTTC. J is TRBJ2-7 and V is TRBV6-6, with D maybe TRBD1 (5 bases). V dropped 7 bases and J dropped 1 base, with 11 bases sitting between them. The CDR3 extends over 13 amino acids. Per the germline V gene, CDR1 is MNHNY and CDR2 is SVGAGI (reference sequence).

This clone was seen only a few times. The genes are TRBV28 and TRBJ1-2, with TRBD1 matching 8 bases. V dropped 2 bases and J dropped 3; count of bases not matched to a gene: 5. The CDR3 is 15 residues long. Per germline, CDR1 MDHEN and CDR2 SYDVKM. CDR3: CASSLAQGAYYGYTF. Written as DNA, the CDR3 is TGTGCCAGCAGTTTAGCCCAGGGGGCTTACTATGGCTACACCTTC.

This clone was observed once. The chain has TRBV7-8 and TRBJ1-3, with D possibly being TRBD1 (5 bases). This CDR3 spans 17 amino acids. The V gene's germline CDR1 is SGHVS and CDR2 FQNEAQ. Trimming cost V 5 bases and J 4 bases, with 21 bases left between them. The CDR3 DNA follows: TGTGCCAGCAGCACCGGGACGGCCGTATTTACGGGAAACACCATATATTTT. Its protein is CASSTGTAVFTGNTIYF. Looking up the rest from reference TRBV7-8 and TRBJ1-3 gives the full variable domain: GAGVSQSPRYKVAKRGQDVALRCDPISGHVSLFWYQQALGQGPEFLTYFQNEAQLDKSGLPSDRFFAERPEGSVSTLKIQRTQQEDSAVYLCASSTGTAVFTGNTIYFGEGSWLTVV.

In its sample, this clone was seen a few times. This chain links TRBV29-1 with TRBJ2-7, with D possibly being TRBD1 (6 bases). Trimming pared 5 bases from V and 6 bases from J, leaving 20 bases between. CDR3 size: 14 residues. Germline CDR1 is SQVTM and CDR2 is ANQGSEA. The CDR3 loop is CSVSQGIGLGEQYF. The DNA for the CDR3 is TGCAGCGTTTCTCAGGGGATCGGGTTGGGCGAGCAGTACTTC.

This clone has more than one count but fewer than ten. The chain carries TRBV19 and TRBJ2-1, with 9 nucleotides matching TRBD1. This CDR3 has 15 residues. V shed 7 bases and J 5 bases; nucleotides not matched to a gene: 9. Germline CDR1 LNHDA, CDR2 SQIVND (reference sequence). The CDR3 nucleotides read TGTGCCAGTACCGTTGGGACAGGGAACCACAATGAGCAGTTCTTC. Its protein is CASTVGTGNHNEQFF.

This clone came up a few times. J is TRBJ2-1 and V is TRBV7-2; the D is unclear. The CDR3 covers 16 residues. V was cut by 0 bases and J by 0 bases, with 9 bases left in between. The germline gives CDR1 SGHTA, CDR2 FQGNSA. The CDR3 region has the DNA TGTGCCAGCAGCTTAGCGACGGTAAGCTCCTACAATGAGCAGTTCTTC. Protein: CASSLATVSSYNEQFF.

The rearrangement joins TRBV6-5 to TRBJ1-3; 7 bases align to TRBD1. J gave up 4 bases and V 6 bases, and 9 bases lay outside the gene matches. This CDR3 has 15 amino acids. Germline V gene lookup returns CDR1 MNHEY and CDR2 SVGAGI. The CDR3 reads CASSLGGLLGNTIYF. CDR3 nucleotide sequence: TGTGCCAGCAGCTTAGGGGGCCTTCTCGGAAACACCATATATTTT.

This clone appeared many times. This chain connects TRBV27 to TRBJ1-5; no clear D gene. Per germline, CDR1 MNHEY and CDR2 SMNVEV (reference sequence). The CDR3 is 14 amino acids. Trimming pared 0 bases from V and 6 bases from J, leaving 9 bases between. CDR3 sequence reads: CASSLSVSGQPQHF. The CDR3, as DNA: TGTGCCAGCAGTTTATCCGTCTCTGGTCAGCCCCAGCATTTT.

The chain employs TRBV5-6 and TRBJ2-7; D not resolved. The germline V and J ends were trimmed by 4 bases and 3 bases, with 17 bases remaining between them. Germline loops: CDR1 SGHDT, CDR2 YYEEEE. This CDR3 comprises 15 residues. CDR3 DNA sequence: TGTGCCAGCAGCCCCGGCTTGAACAACTACTACGAGCAGTACTTC. It is translated as CASSPGLNNYYEQYF. Using reference TRBV5-6 and TRBJ2-7 for the parts outside the CDR3, the full variable domain is DAGVTQSPTHLIKTRGQQVTLRCSPKSGHDTVSWYQQALGQGPQFIFQYYEEEERQRGNFPDRFSGHQFPNYSSELNVNALLLGDSALYLCASSPGLNNYYEQYFGPGTRLTVT.